These 24 T cell receptor beta chains share one sample of origin, sequenced in a study of metastatic and nonmetastatic thyroid tumors. Prior to thyroid surgery, none of the patients had received any treatment. TCRdb re-clonotyped the PCR reads through MiXCR. Found here are more than 20,000 clones, approximately 20% of them singletons; the top ten hold over 25%. Sequencing was done on a sample of blood. The receptors were gathered from a female donor with papillary thyroid cancer or a benign thyroid nodule (not recorded which). Some clones in this sample may be carry-over from other donors' samples.

J is TRBJ2-2 and V is TRBV11-2, with 12 bases lining up with TRBD2. The CDR3 contains 17 residues. The ends lost 2 bases at V and 2 bases at J; junction bases unmatched: 3. The germline V gene encodes CDR1 SGHAT and CDR2 FQNNGV. CDR3 nucleotides: TGTGCCAGCAGCTTACGGACTAGCGGGACAAACACCGGGGAGCTGTTTTTT. It specifies CASSLRTSGTNTGELFF. The full variable domain, completed using reference TRBV11-2 and TRBJ2-2, is EAGVAQSPRYKIIEKRQSVAFWCNPISGHATLYWYQQILGQGPKLLIQFQNNGVVDDSQLPKDRFSAERLKGVDSTLKIQPAKLEDSAVYLCASSLRTSGTNTGELFFGEGSRLTVL.

This clone is deemed medium-sized. In the same sample, other DNA sequences code for this CDR3. This sequence joins TRBV19 and TRBJ1-1, with D perhaps TRBD1 (5 bases). Germline values: CDR1 LNHDA, CDR2 SQIVND (reference sequence). The CDR3 has 10 residues. V was trimmed by 10 bases and J by 6 bases, leaving 9 bases between them. DNA for the CDR3: TGTGCCACCGGGGCTGCTGAAGCTTTCTTT. Protein product: CATGAAEAFF.

This clone was counted at least ten times. This chain joins TRBV9 and TRBJ2-3, with D hard to call. This CDR3 is 15 amino acids long. The germline CDR1 and CDR2 sequences are SGDLS and YYNGEE. Between the trimmed V and J ends, which lost 0 bases and 0 bases, there was a span of 8 bases. CDR3 loop: CASSVGPASTDTQYF. The CDR3 DNA sequence: TGTGCCAGCAGCGTAGGACCGGCTAGCACAGATACGCAGTATTTT.

A word on this clone: The junction shows a germline mismatch at one end, possibly a read error. The V gene is TRBV11-2, the J gene TRBJ2-7, with 7 bases fitting TRBD1. Germline values: CDR1 SGHAT, CDR2 FQNNGV. The CDR3 has 16 residues. The CDR3 DNA reads TGTGCCAGCATCTTATGGTCCACAGGGGCTACCTACGAGCGGTACTTC. Encoded protein: CASILWSTGATYERYF.

The chain links TRBV11-1 to TRBJ1-2; 7 bases line up with TRBD1. The V gene's germline CDR1 is SGHAT and CDR2 FQDESV (reference sequence). The CDR3 extends over 18 amino acids. After removal of 3 bases from V and 2 bases from J, the junction contained 15 bases not matched to a gene. Here the CDR3 DNA reads TGTGCCAGCAGCTTCCCGTGGTCGATAAACAGGGGAAACTATGGCTACACCTTC. Translated: CASSFPWSINRGNYGYTF.

In this sample, this clone turned up a few times. Germline and junction disagree at one end, which may indicate a read error. The chain couples TRBV6-1 to TRBJ2-7, with 12 bases that match TRBD2. CDR3 length equals 15 residues. In germline, CDR1 is MNHNS, CDR2 SASEGT. This chain's CDR3 is CASKLTSGSPYEKYF. The CDR3 DNA sequence: TGTGCCAGCAAATTGACTAGCGGGAGCCCCTACGAGAAGTACTTC.

The sample holds many counts of this clone. V is TRBV19 and J is TRBJ2-2, with D maybe TRBD2 (5 bases). CDR1 is LNHDA and CDR2 is SQIVND in the germline V gene (reference sequence). The CDR3 loop spans 15 amino acids. V was shortened by 7 bases and J by 6 bases, with 18 bases between the two germline ends. The DNA of the CDR3 is TGTGCCAGTACCACTCCCGGGGTCGGTGCCGGGGAGCTGTTTTTT. Its translation is CASTTPGVGAGELFF.

By share, this clone counts as medium-sized. The V call is TRBV28, the J call TRBJ2-7; D is perhaps TRBD1 (5 bases). Germline-derived CDR1 and CDR2 are MDHEN and SYDVKM. This CDR3 region has 15 residues. V was shortened by 9 bases and J by 2 bases, with 20 bases between the two germline ends. In DNA, the CDR3 is TGTGCCAGTAACCTAATTGGGCAGGGAACCTACGAGCAGTACTTC. It translates to CASNLIGQGTYEQYF.

The table lists this clone with many counts. V gene TRBV11-1 combines with J gene TRBJ2-1; 11 bases line up with TRBD2. The V gene's germline CDR1 is SGHAT and CDR2 FQDESV (reference sequence). V shed 7 bases and J 5 bases; nucleotides not matched to a gene: 13. CDR3 length equals 17 residues. CDR3 nucleotides: TGTGCCAGCACCACTCTTAGCGGGAGGGGGAGGAACAATGAGCAGTTCTTC. Residues: CASTTLSGRGRNNEQFF.

By sample fraction, this clone is medium-sized. The chain employs TRBV28 and TRBJ1-5, with D possibly matching TRBD1 (5 bases). The V and J ends lost 8 bases and 1 base respectively, with 12 bases between them. CDR3 length: 14 residues. Germline CDR1 and CDR2: MDHEN and SYDVKM. CDR3 in DNA: TGTGCCAGCCGGAGCGGGGGAAGCAATCAGCCCCAGCATTTT. It is translated as CASRSGGSNQPQHF.

The DNA for the CDR3 is TGTGCCAGCAGCCACAGGGACAGGGGGTATGAGCAGTACTTC. Amino acids: CASSHRDRGYEQYF. The J gene is TRBJ2-7, the V gene TRBV6-1; 11 nucleotides line up with TRBD1. Germline V lookup: CDR1 MNHNS, CDR2 SASEGT. V lost 6 bases and J lost 7; bases outside the gene matches: 8. This CDR3 comprises 14 residues.

At least ten counts were recorded for this clone. This rearrangement joins TRBV5-1 to TRBJ1-1; D is unresolved. V was clipped by 3 bases and J by 7 bases, with 19 bases between them. The CDR3 totals 15 residues. Germline V gives CDR1 SGHRS, CDR2 YFSETQ. The CDR3 DNA reads as TGCGCCAGCAGCTCCTCCCCTGGACCGTCGGGTGAAGCTTTCTTT. Protein sequence: CASSSSPGPSGEAFF. The whole variable domain, filled in from reference TRBV5-1 and TRBJ1-1, reads KAGVTQTPRYLIKTRGQQVTLSCSPISGHRSVSWYQQTPGQGLQFLFEYFSETQRNKGNFPGRFSGRQFSNSRSEMNVSTLELGDSALYLCASSSSPGPSGEAFFGQGTRLTVV.

This clone was seen at least ten times. The genes are TRBV3-1 and TRBJ2-5; 10 bases fit TRBD2. Germline CDR1 LGHDT, CDR2 YNNKEL (reference sequence). The CDR3 has 16 residues. Germline trimming cut 4 bases from V and 5 bases from J; bases unmatched to any gene: 10. CDR3 loop: CASSLVSGRAAETQYF. CDR3 sequence (DNA): TGTGCCAGCAGCCTGGTGAGCGGGAGGGCCGCGGAGACCCAGTACTTC.

With respect to this clone: A read error is possible here, since a much larger clone lies one base away. The chain employs TRBV7-7 and TRBJ2-3; no clear D. From germline, CDR1 is SSHAT and CDR2 FNYEAQ (reference sequence). The CDR3 covers 16 residues. CDR3 bases: TGTGCTAGCAGCTTAAATAGGTCTTTCGGTACAGATACGCAGTATTTT. The encoded protein is CASSLNRSFGTDTQYF.

This clone was counted ten times or more. The junction shows a germline mismatch at one end, possibly a read error. The V and J genes are TRBV6-1 and TRBJ1-1; TRBD1 might be the D (5 bases). CDR1 and CDR2 from the germline V gene are MNHNS and SASEGT. This CDR3 contains 13 residues. CDR3 loop: CASSEGVYTEALF. In nucleotides, the CDR3 is TGTGCCAGCAGTGAGGGGGTTTACACTGAAGCTCTCTTT.

This clone was observed at least ten times. The gene calls are TRBV6-2 or TRBV6-3 and TRBJ1-2; D not certain. V lost 4 bases, J lost 8 bases, and 20 bases lay in between. Germline V gene data show CDR1 as MNHEY and CDR2 as SVGEGT. This CDR3 region has 15 residues. The CDR3 loop reads CASSSTTDPPGGYTF. The CDR3, as DNA: TGTGCCAGCAGTTCGACGACGGACCCTCCTGGGGGCTACACCTTC.

The table lists this clone with many counts. The chain has TRBV28 and TRBJ1-5, with D maybe TRBD1 (5 bases). This CDR3 comprises 14 residues. V was clipped by 4 bases and J by 5 bases, with 12 bases between them. Germline lookup yields CDR1 MDHEN and CDR2 SYDVKM. The CDR3 DNA reads TGTGCCAGCAGTTATGACAGACCCGATCAGCCCCAGCATTTT. Encoded protein: CASSYDRPDQPQHF.

This clone was detected many times. Here the CDR3 DNA reads TGTGCCAGCAGTTTACTCCACCGGAGCTCTGGGGCCAACGTCCTGACTTTC. Its protein is CASSLLHRSSGANVLTF. This chain joins TRBV28 and TRBJ2-6; D is uncertain. The CDR3 contains 17 residues. The germline V gene encodes CDR1 MDHEN and CDR2 SYDVKM. V dropped 2 bases and J dropped 0 bases, with 11 bases sitting between them.

Points on this clone: Compared with germline, one end of the junction differs, possibly owing to a read error. The V call is TRBV11-2, the J call TRBJ2-1, with D hard to call. Per germline, CDR1 SGHAT and CDR2 FQNNGV. The CDR3 is made up of 17 amino acids. The CDR3 loop reads CASSLGSCGQSYNEHFF. DNA of the CDR3: TGTGCCAGCAGCTTAGGGTCCTGTGGTCAGTCCTACAATGAGCATTTCTTC.

Within the sample, this clone is medium-sized (0.01 to 0.1%). V usage is TRBV12-3 or TRBV12-4 and J usage is TRBJ2-7, with D unclear. There are 15 residues in the CDR3. V dropped 1 base and J dropped 2 bases, with 12 bases sitting between them. As DNA, the CDR3 is TGTGCCAGCAGTTTAGTGGCATCTCTTACCTACGAGCAGTACTTC. It is translated as CASSLVASLTYEQYF.

This chain uses TRBV28 with TRBJ2-7; D is tentatively TRBD1 or TRBD2 (5 bases each). The germline V and J ends were trimmed by 6 bases and 6 bases, with 18 bases remaining between them. From germline, CDR1 is MDHEN and CDR2 SYDVKM. The CDR3 length is 14 residues. The CDR3 loop reads CASSTEGRRAEQYF. DNA of the CDR3: TGTGCCAGCAGCACAGAGGGGAGAAGGGCCGAGCAGTACTTC.

This chain uses TRBV7-2 with TRBJ2-7; no clear D. Germline CDR1 and CDR2: SGHTA and FQGNSA. Trimming pared 0 bases from V and 0 bases from J, leaving 9 bases between. There are 15 residues in the CDR3. CDR3 sequence reads: CASSLALLSSYEQYF. The CDR3 DNA is TGTGCCAGCAGCTTAGCGTTGCTGAGCTCCTACGAGCAGTACTTC.

In its sample, this clone was seen many times. The CDR3 spells CASSAQGAGSETQYF. The CDR3 DNA reads as TGTGCCAGCAGCGCGCAGGGGGCTGGATCGGAGACCCAGTACTTC. V is TRBV7-9 and J is TRBJ2-5, with TRBD1 identical over 8 bases. This CDR3 region has 15 residues. Losses at the gene ends were 5 bases for V and 5 bases for J; bases not matched to a gene: 10. In germline, CDR1 is SEHNR, CDR2 FQNEAQ (reference sequence).

The table lists this clone with a few counts. Relative to the germline gene, one junction end is altered; a read error may explain this. The chain is built from TRBV10-1 and TRBJ2-7; D perhaps matches TRBD2 (6 bases). This CDR3 is built from 18 residues. Germline CDR1 is WNHNN and CDR2 is SYGVQD (reference sequence). CDR3: CSSSDSGAGSESSYDQYF. The CDR3 DNA reads as TGCTCCAGCAGTGATTCGGGCGCCGGGAGTGAGAGCTCCTACGATCAGTACTTC.